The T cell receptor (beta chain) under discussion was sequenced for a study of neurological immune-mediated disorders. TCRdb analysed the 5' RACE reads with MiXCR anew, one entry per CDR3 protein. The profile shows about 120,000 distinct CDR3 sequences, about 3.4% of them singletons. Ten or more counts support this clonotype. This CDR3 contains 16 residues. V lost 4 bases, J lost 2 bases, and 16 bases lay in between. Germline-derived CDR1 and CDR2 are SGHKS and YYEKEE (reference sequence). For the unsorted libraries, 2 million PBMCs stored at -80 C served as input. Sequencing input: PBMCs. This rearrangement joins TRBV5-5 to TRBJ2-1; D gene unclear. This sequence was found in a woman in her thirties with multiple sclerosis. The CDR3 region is CASSPGPDRAYNEQFF. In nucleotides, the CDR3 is TGTGCCAGCAGCCCCGGACCCGACCGCGCCTACAATGAGCAGTTCTTC.